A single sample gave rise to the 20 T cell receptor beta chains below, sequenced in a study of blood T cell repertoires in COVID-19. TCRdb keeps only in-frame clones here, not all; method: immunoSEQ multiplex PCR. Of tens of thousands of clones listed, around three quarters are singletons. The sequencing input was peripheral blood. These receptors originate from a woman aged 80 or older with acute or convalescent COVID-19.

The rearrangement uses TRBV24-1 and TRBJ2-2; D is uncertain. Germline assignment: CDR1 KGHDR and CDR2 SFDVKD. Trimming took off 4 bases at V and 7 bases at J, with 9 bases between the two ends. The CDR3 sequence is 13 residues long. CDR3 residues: CATSEWAGGELFF. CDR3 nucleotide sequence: TGTGCCACCAGTGAATGGGCCGGCGGGGAGCTGTTTTTT.

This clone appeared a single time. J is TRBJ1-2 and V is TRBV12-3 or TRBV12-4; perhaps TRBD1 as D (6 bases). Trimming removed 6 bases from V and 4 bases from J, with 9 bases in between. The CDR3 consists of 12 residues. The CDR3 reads CASRSRGYGYTF. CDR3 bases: TGTGCCAGCAGATCCAGGGGCTATGGCTACACCTTC.

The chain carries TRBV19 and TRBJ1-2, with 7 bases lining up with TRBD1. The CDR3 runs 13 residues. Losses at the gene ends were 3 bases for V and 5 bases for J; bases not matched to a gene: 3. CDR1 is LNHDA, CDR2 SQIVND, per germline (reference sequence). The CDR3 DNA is TGTGCCAGTAGTATCGACAGGGATTATGGCTACACCTTC. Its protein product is CASSIDRDYGYTF.

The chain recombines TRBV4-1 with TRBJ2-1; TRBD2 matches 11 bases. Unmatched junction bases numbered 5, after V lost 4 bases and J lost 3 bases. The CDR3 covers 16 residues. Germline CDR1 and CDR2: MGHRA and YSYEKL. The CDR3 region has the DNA TGCGCCAGCAGCCGGCCCGGGACTAGCGGCTACAATGAGCAGTTCTTC. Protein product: CASSRPGTSGYNEQFF.

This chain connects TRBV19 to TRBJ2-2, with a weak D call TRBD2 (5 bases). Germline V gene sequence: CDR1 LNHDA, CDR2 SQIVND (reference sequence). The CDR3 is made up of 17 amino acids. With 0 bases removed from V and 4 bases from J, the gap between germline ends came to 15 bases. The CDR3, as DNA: TGTGCCAGTAGTATAGACATGTCCCCAACTAGCACCGGGGAGCTGTTTTTT. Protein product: CASSIDMSPTSTGELFF.

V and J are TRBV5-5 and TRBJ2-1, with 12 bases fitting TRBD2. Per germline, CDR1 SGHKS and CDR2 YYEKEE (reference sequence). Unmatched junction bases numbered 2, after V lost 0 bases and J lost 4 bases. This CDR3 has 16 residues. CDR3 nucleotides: TGTGCCAGCAGCTTGGCTCTAGCGGGAGGGTACAATGAGCAGTTCTTC. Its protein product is CASSLALAGGYNEQFF. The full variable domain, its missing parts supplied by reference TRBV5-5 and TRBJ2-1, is DAGVTQSPTHLIKTRGQQVTLRCSPISGHKSVSWYQQVLGQGPQFIFQYYEKEERGRGNFPDRFSARQFPNYSSELNVNALLLGDSALYLCASSLALAGGYNEQFFGPGTRLTVL.

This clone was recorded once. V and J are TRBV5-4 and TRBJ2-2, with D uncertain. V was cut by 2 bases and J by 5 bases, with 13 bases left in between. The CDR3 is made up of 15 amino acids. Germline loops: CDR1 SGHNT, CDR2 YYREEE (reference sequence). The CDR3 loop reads CASSFPRGSTGELFF. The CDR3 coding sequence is TGTGCCAGCAGCTTCCCCCGAGGTTCAACCGGGGAGCTGTTTTTT.

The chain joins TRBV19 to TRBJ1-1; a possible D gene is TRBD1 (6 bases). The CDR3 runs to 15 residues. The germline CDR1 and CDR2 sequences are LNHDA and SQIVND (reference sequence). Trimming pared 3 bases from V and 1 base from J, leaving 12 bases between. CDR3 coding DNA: TGTGCCAGTAGTATGCGCCCGGACAGGAACACTGAAGCTTTCTTT. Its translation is CASSMRPDRNTEAFF. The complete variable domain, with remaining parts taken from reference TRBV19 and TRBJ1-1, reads DGGITQSPKYLFRKEGQNVTLSCEQNLNHDAMYWYRQDPGQGLRLIYYSQIVNDFQKGDIAEGYSVSREKKESFPLTVTSAQKNPTAFYLCASSMRPDRNTEAFFGQGTRLTVV.

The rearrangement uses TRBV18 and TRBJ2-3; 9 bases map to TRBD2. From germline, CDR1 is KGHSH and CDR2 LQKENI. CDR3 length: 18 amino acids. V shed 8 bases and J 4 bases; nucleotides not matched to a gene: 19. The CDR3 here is CASLPAGGSLFAADTQYF. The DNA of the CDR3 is TGTGCCAGCCTTCCAGCGGGGGGTTCTTTGTTCGCGGCAGATACGCAGTATTTT.

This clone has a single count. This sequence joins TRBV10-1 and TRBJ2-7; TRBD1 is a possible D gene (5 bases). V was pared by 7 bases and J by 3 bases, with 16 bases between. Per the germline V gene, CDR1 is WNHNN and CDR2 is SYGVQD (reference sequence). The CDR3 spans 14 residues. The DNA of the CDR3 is TGCGCCAGCAAAGAGGTAGGGGTCTTCTACGAGCAGTACTTC. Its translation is CASKEVGVFYEQYF.

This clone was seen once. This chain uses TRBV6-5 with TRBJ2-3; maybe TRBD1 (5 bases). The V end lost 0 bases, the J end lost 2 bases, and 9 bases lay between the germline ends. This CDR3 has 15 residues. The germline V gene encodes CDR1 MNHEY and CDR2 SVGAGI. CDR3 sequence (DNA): TGTGCCAGCAGTTACTCAGGGGCCTACACAGATACGCAGTATTTT. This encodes CASSYSGAYTDTQYF.

CDR3 loop: CAINPGLAGSYEQYF. The DNA for the CDR3 is TGTGCCATCAATCCGGGACTAGCGGGCTCCTACGAGCAGTACTTC. This chain links TRBV10-3 with TRBJ2-7; 12 nucleotides match TRBD2. Germline trimming cut 7 bases from V and 0 bases from J; bases unmatched to any gene: 4. The V gene's germline CDR1 is ENHRY and CDR2 SYGVKD. There are 15 residues in the CDR3.

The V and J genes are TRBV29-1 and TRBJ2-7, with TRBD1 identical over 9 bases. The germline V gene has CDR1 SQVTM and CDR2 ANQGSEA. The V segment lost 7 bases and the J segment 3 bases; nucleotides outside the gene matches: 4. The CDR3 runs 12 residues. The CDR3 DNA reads TGCAGCGCCCAGACAGGGGGCTACGAGCAGTACTTC. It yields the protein CSAQTGGYEQYF.

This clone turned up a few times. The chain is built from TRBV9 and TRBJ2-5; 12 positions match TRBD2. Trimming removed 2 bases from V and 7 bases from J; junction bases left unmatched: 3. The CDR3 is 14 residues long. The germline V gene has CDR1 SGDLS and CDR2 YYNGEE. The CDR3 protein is CASSVGLAGGTQYF. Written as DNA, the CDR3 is TGTGCCAGCAGCGTGGGACTAGCGGGTGGGACCCAGTACTTC. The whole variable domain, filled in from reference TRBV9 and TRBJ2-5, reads DSGVTQTPKHLITATGQRVTLRCSPRSGDLSVYWYQQSLDQGLQFLIQYYNGEERAKGNILERFSAQQFPDLHSELNLSSLELGDSALYFCASSVGLAGGTQYFGPGTRLLVL.

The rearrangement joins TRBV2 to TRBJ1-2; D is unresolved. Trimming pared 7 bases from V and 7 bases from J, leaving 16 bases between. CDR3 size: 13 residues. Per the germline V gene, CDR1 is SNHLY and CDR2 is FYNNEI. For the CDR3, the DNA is TGTGCCAGCACTTCCAACGTCGGGTTTGGCTACACCTTC. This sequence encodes CASTSNVGFGYTF.

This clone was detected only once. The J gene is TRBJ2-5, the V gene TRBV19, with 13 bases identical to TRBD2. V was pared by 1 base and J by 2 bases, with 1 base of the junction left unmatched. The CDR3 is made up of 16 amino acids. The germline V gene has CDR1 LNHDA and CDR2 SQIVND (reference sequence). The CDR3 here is CASSIGGLAGQETQYF. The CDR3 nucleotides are TGTGCCAGTAGTATAGGGGGACTAGCGGGGCAAGAGACCCAGTACTTC.

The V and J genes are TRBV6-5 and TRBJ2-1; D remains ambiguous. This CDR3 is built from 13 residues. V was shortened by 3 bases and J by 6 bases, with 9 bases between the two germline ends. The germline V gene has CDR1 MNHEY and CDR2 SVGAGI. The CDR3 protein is CASSYGPSNEQFF. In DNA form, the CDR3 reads TGTGCCAGCAGTTATGGGCCCAGCAATGAGCAGTTCTTC.

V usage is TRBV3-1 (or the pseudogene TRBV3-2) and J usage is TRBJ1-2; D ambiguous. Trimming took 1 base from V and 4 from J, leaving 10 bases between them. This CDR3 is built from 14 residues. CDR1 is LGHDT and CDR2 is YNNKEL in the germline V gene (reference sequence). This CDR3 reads CASSQAWRSYGYTF. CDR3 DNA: TGTGCCAGCAGCCAAGCCTGGCGGAGCTATGGCTACACCTTC.

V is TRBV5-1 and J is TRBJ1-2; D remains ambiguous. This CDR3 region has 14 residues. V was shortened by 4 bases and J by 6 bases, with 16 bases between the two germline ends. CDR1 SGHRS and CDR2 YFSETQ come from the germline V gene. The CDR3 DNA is TGCGCCAGCAGCCTCCGTGAGGGAGAAGATGGCTACACCTTC. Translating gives CASSLREGEDGYTF.

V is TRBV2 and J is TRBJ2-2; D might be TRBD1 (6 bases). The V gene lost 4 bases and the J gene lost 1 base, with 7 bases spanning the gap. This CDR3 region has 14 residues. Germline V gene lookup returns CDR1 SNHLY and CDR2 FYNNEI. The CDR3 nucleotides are TGTGCCAGCAGTGCACAGGGGAACACCGGGGAGCTGTTTTTT. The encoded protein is CASSAQGNTGELFF.